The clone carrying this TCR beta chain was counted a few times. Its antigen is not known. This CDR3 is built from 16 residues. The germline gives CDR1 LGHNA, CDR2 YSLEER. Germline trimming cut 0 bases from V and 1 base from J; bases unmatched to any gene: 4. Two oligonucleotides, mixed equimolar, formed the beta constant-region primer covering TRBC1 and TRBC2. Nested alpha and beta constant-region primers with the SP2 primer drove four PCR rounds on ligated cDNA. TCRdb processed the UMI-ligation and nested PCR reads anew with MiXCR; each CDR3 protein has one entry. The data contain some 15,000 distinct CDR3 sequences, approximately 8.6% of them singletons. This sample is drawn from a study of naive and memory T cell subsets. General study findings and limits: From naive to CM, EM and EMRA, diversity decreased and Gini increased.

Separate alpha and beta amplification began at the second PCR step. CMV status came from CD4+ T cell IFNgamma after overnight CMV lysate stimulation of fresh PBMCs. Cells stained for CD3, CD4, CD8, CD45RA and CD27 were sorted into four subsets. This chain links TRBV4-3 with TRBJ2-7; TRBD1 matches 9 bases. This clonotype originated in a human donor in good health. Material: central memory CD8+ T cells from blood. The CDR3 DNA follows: TGCGCCAGCAGCCAAGAAGACAGGGGGTTATCCTACGAGCAGTACTTC. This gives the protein CASSQEDRGLSYEQYF.